The clone carrying this TCR beta chain was picked up many times. Its antigen is as yet unknown. TCRdb re-called the reads through MiXCR, storing one row per CDR3 protein. The profile shows around 630,000 distinct CDR3 sequences, approximately 24% of them singletons. Trimming removed 0 bases at V and 2 bases at J, with 7 bases between. Germline CDR1 is MRHNA and CDR2 is SNTAGT. CDR3 size: 14 residues. This record comes from a study of T cell repertoires in cytomegalovirus infection. As for the study in general: Public TCR beta signatures were indicative of both CMV infection and a matching HLA type.

The study, taken as a whole, reports: Clonotype analysis showed dominance of the ex vivo response by HLA-C-restricted CMV-specific TCR beta clonotypes.

This TCR derives from a human donor in good health (CMV status not recorded). Some clones in this sample may be carry-over from other donors' samples. Sequencing used CD8+ T cells from PBMCs. This chain uses TRBV6-4 with TRBJ1-1; no firm D call. CDR3 bases: TGTGCCAGCAGTGACTCGATTTCTAACACTGAAGCTTTCTTT. Translation: CASSDSISNTEAFF.